The 30 T cell receptor beta chains below were found in one sample sequenced in a study of spatial heterogeneity in lung cancer (dated by TCRdb to between 2019 and 2020). The sample's time point label, in plain terms: sample taken at primary tumor resection. Receptors were amplified or captured by 5' RACE. The data were produced on a NextSeq 500. TCRdb reanalyzed the raw reads on its own, using fastp at Q25 for trimming and MiXCR for clone calling, and kept in-frame beta chains. Entries are consolidated by CDR3 protein sequence, retaining the most common genes and DNA. This sample gives fewer than 7,000 distinct CDR3 sequences in total; under 8.5% of them show up just once. The ten largest clones represent roughly 18% of the sample. Source: normal lung tissue next to the tumor, taken at surgery. The receptors come from a female donor with early-stage non-small cell lung cancer.

The table lists this clonotype with a few counts. The V and J genes are TRBV20-1 and TRBJ2-7; 7 nucleotides match TRBD1. This CDR3 contains 14 residues. The J segment lost 0 bases and the V segment lost 6 bases, leaving 8 bases of the junction unmatched. Germline V CDR1 and CDR2: DFQATT, SNEGSKA (reference sequence). CDR3 nucleotide sequence: TGCAGTGCGACCACAGGGGATTCCTCCTACGAGCAGTACTTC. This encodes CSATTGDSSYEQYF.

The rearrangement joins TRBV12-3 or TRBV12-4 to TRBJ1-2, with TRBD1 identical over 9 bases. The CDR3 has 15 amino acids. The J segment lost 4 bases and the V segment lost 4 bases, leaving 7 bases of the junction unmatched. This CDR3 reads CASSSPQGAGYGYTF. The CDR3, as DNA: TGTGCCAGCAGTTCTCCACAGGGGGCAGGCTATGGCTACACCTTC.

This clonotype was observed a few times. This chain joins TRBV12-2 and TRBJ2-5; the tabulated D call, TRBD2, remains unverified against the DNA. TRBV12-2 is deemed a pseudogene. The CDR3 consists of 16 residues. CDR3 in amino acids: CASRLVGLAGRETQYF. CDR3 bases: TGTGCAAGTCGCTTAGTAGGTCTAGCGGGCCGGGAGACCCAGTACTTC.

This sequence joins TRBV12-3 or TRBV12-4 and TRBJ2-1; weak D call: TRBD1 (6 bases). Between the trimmed V and J ends, which lost 5 bases and 7 bases, there was a span of 12 bases. The CDR3 loop spans 13 amino acids. The CDR3 DNA follows: TGTGCCAGCAGTCCTGTACAGGGTAATGAGCAGTTCTTC. This gives the protein CASSPVQGNEQFF.

This clonotype occurred a few times. V usage is TRBV4-1 and J usage is TRBJ2-1; unclear D gene. Germline-derived CDR1 and CDR2 are MGHRA and YSYEKL. Trimming stripped 4 bases from V and 0 bases from J, with 10 bases between. The CDR3 is made up of 15 amino acids. For the CDR3, the DNA is TGCGCCAGCAGCCCAGGCCCTGGCTCCTACAATGAGCAGTTCTTC. Translated, it gives CASSPGPGSYNEQFF.

This clonotype was detected only a few times. The chain combines TRBV5-4 with TRBJ2-7; D is unresolved. The V and J ends lost 4 bases and 0 bases respectively, with 11 bases between them. Germline-derived CDR1 and CDR2 are SGHNT and YYREEE (reference sequence). The CDR3 covers 14 residues. The CDR3 sequence: CASSLDGRSYEQYF. CDR3 bases: TGTGCCAGCAGCCTGGACGGTCGCTCCTACGAGCAGTACTTC.

This clonotype was counted a few times. The chain has TRBV14 and TRBJ1-1, with no clear D. CDR3 length: 14 residues. V was clipped by 3 bases and J by 5 bases, with 13 bases between them. CDR1 is SGHDN and CDR2 is FVKESK in the germline V gene. Here the CDR3 DNA reads TGTGCCAGCAGCCAGGACGGAGGGTATACTGAAGCTTTCTTT. Protein product: CASSQDGGYTEAFF. Combining the CDR3 with reference TRBV14 and TRBJ1-1 gives the whole variable domain EAGVTQFPSHSVIEKGQTVTLRCDPISGHDNLYWYRRVMGKEIKFLLHFVKESKQDESGMPNNRFLAERTGGTYSTLKVQPAELEDSGVYFCASSQDGGYTEAFFGQGTRLTVV.

This clonotype was picked up a small number of times. The chain joins TRBV7-9 to TRBJ1-2, with a possible D match to TRBD1 (5 bases). This CDR3 has 15 residues. Per germline, CDR1 SEHNR and CDR2 FQNEAQ (reference sequence). The germline V and J ends were trimmed by 5 bases and 8 bases, with 21 bases remaining between them. The CDR3 region is CASSPQGARVGGYTF. In DNA form, the CDR3 reads TGTGCCAGCAGCCCCCAGGGAGCTAGGGTGGGCGGCTACACCTTC.

The chain joins TRBV27 to TRBJ1-1, with D maybe TRBD1 (5 bases). The CDR3 runs 14 residues. In germline, CDR1 is MNHEY, CDR2 SMNVEV (reference sequence). With 4 bases removed from V and 5 bases from J, the gap between germline ends came to 14 bases. This chain's CDR3 is CASSSAGRGTEAFF. CDR3 DNA: TGTGCCAGCAGTTCCGCTGGGAGGGGTACTGAAGCTTTCTTT.

The chain is built from TRBV20-1 and TRBJ1-5; 9 bases map to TRBD1. Germline lookup yields CDR1 DFQATT and CDR2 SNEGSKA (reference sequence). The V segment lost 8 bases and the J segment 3 bases; nucleotides outside the gene matches: 5. CDR3 length: 13 amino acids. This CDR3 reads CSIQGADNQPQHF. In DNA, the CDR3 is TGCAGTATACAGGGGGCTGACAATCAGCCCCAGCATTTT.

This clonotype ranks as medium-sized. CDR3: CSAPNPKGSGYTF. CDR3 sequence (DNA): TGCAGTGCCCCAAACCCAAAAGGGTCCGGCTACACCTTC. The chain employs TRBV20-1 and TRBJ1-2; D is unresolved. Germline V CDR1 and CDR2: DFQATT, SNEGSKA (reference sequence). The V gene lost 6 bases and the J gene lost 8 bases, with 19 bases spanning the gap. The CDR3 consists of 13 residues.

This clonotype rates as medium-sized. CDR3 sequence reads: CATSAREDEQFF. Here the CDR3 DNA reads TGTGCCACCAGTGCGCGGGAGGATGAGCAGTTCTTC. The chain has TRBV24-1 and TRBJ2-1, with TRBD2 matching 8 bases. Per the germline V gene, CDR1 is KGHDR and CDR2 is SFDVKD. The CDR3 runs to 12 residues. The ends lost 5 bases at V and 8 bases at J; junction bases unmatched: 1.

The chain joins TRBV7-2 to TRBJ2-1, with 8 bases that match TRBD1. Germline loops: CDR1 SGHTA, CDR2 FQGNSA. This CDR3 has 19 amino acids. V lost 5 bases and J lost 5; bases outside the gene matches: 20. CDR3 region: CASSAGQGWLAPAHNEQFF. In nucleotides, the CDR3 is TGTGCCAGCAGCGCCGGACAGGGCTGGCTAGCCCCCGCCCACAATGAGCAGTTCTTC.

The chain joins TRBV5-6 to TRBJ2-3; D might be TRBD2 (5 bases). Germline V gives CDR1 SGHDT, CDR2 YYEEEE. The CDR3 sequence is 15 residues long. Deletions cut 2 bases from V and 1 base from J, with 11 bases between. The CDR3: CASSFTIGGTDTQYF. CDR3 DNA sequence: TGTGCCAGCAGCTTCACAATCGGGGGCACAGATACGCAGTATTTT.

In its sample, this clonotype is medium-sized (0.01 to 0.1%). The chain is built from TRBV7-9 and TRBJ1-5; D is unclear. Trimming cost V 2 bases and J 2 bases, with 10 bases left between them. CDR3 size: 15 residues. Per germline, CDR1 SEHNR and CDR2 FQNEAQ (reference sequence). The CDR3 DNA follows: TGTGCCAGCAGCTTATATGGGGAAGGCAATCAGCCCCAGCATTTT. This encodes CASSLYGEGNQPQHF.

This clonotype ranks as medium-sized. This chain uses TRBV28 with TRBJ1-5; D is unclear. The CDR3 totals 12 residues. In germline, CDR1 is MDHEN, CDR2 SYDVKM. Trimming took 2 bases from V and 10 from J, leaving 9 bases between them. The CDR3 sequence: CASSLEGLPQHF. CDR3 in DNA: TGTGCCAGCAGTTTAGAGGGTTTACCCCAGCATTTT.

This clonotype qualifies as medium-sized. The chain couples TRBV11-1 to TRBJ1-1, with D possibly matching TRBD1 (5 bases). Trimming removed 1 base at V and 3 bases at J, with 9 bases between. Germline assignment: CDR1 SGHAT and CDR2 FQDESV (reference sequence). The length of the CDR3 is 14 residues. This CDR3 is CASSLVGADTEAFF. The CDR3 coding sequence is TGTGCCAGCAGCTTAGTAGGGGCTGACACTGAAGCTTTCTTT.

This clonotype was counted at least ten times. This chain links TRBV4-2 with TRBJ2-5, with D perhaps matching TRBD1 (5 bases). CDR3 size: 16 residues. The V end was cut by 3 bases, the J end by 5 bases, with 19 bases between. Germline loops: CDR1 LGHNA, CDR2 YNFKEQ. The CDR3 is CASSHPLQGRKETQYF. The CDR3 bases are TGTGCCAGCAGCCACCCCCTGCAGGGAAGGAAGGAGACCCAGTACTTC.

The chain uses TRBV4-2 and TRBJ1-2; TRBD1 might be the D (6 bases). Germline assignment: CDR1 LGHNA and CDR2 YNFKEQ. This CDR3 region has 14 residues. The V end lost 7 bases, the J end lost 4 bases, and 16 bases lay between the germline ends. For the CDR3, the DNA is TGTGCCAGCACTAACCCTGCAGGGGCCTATGGCTACACCTTC. Its protein is CASTNPAGAYGYTF.

The table lists this clonotype with many counts. The chain combines TRBV6-2 or TRBV6-3 with TRBJ2-3; D is possibly TRBD2 (6 bases). This CDR3 comprises 14 residues. Looked up from germline, CDR1 is MNHEY and CDR2 is SVGEGT. Trimming cost V 5 bases and J 2 bases, with 11 bases left between them. The CDR3 nucleotides are TGTGCCAGCAGTAGGGACTTTTTCACAGATACGCAGTATTTT. Translating it yields CASSRDFFTDTQYF.

Judged by abundance, this clonotype is medium-sized. CDR3 nucleotide sequence: TGTGCCAGTAAACAGGGACCTAACTATGGCTACACCTTC. Translating gives CASKQGPNYGYTF. The genes are TRBV19 and TRBJ1-2; possibly TRBD1 for D (6 bases). The CDR3 is 13 amino acids. Deletions cut 7 bases from V and 0 bases from J, with 9 bases between. From germline, CDR1 is LNHDA and CDR2 SQIVND (reference sequence).

This clonotype has at least ten counts. The CDR3 reads CASSQALRTSSNEQFF. As DNA, the CDR3 is TGTGCCAGCAGCCAGGCCCTTCGGACTAGCTCCAATGAGCAGTTCTTC. The J gene is TRBJ2-1, the V gene TRBV4-2, with 8 bases aligning to TRBD2. From germline, CDR1 is LGHNA and CDR2 YNFKEQ. V gave up 3 bases and J gave up 6 bases; unmatched junction bases: 10. CDR3 size: 16 residues.

This clonotype was seen a handful of times. The V gene is TRBV6-6, the J gene TRBJ2-1, with 8 nucleotides matching TRBD2. CDR3 length equals 16 residues. Germline CDR1 MNHNY, CDR2 SVGAGI (reference sequence). Trimming cost V 8 bases and J 6 bases; bases outside gene matches: 15. The CDR3 region is CASYDLAGPTGNEQFF. The CDR3 bases are TGTGCCAGCTACGATTTAGCGGGACCCACCGGCAATGAGCAGTTCTTC.

This clonotype appeared a few times. V usage is TRBV7-2 and J usage is TRBJ2-7, with TRBD1 identical over 9 bases. Looked up from germline, CDR1 is SGHTA and CDR2 is FQGNSA. With V trimmed by 5 bases and J by 6 bases, 14 bases remained unmatched. This CDR3 comprises 16 residues. The CDR3 protein is CASSTTFRDRAREQYF. The CDR3 DNA is TGTGCCAGCAGCACAACCTTCCGGGACAGGGCCCGCGAGCAGTACTTC. Full variable domain (outside the CDR3, taken from reference TRBV7-2 and TRBJ2-7): GAGVSQSPSNKVTEKGKDVELRCDPISGHTALYWYRQSLGQGLEFLIYFQGNSAPDKSGLPSDRFSAERTGGSVSTLTIQRTQQEDSAVYLCASSTTFRDRAREQYFGPGTRLTVT.

The CDR3 spells CASGSAPSGVGELFF. CDR3 nucleotides: TGTGCCAGCGGGTCAGCGCCTAGCGGGGTAGGGGAGCTGTTTTTT. This chain connects TRBV7-1 to TRBJ2-2; 9 bases line up with TRBD2. TRBV7-1 is filed as an ORF, its function uncertain. The CDR3 spans 15 residues. J gave up 8 bases and V 8 bases, and 12 bases lay outside the gene matches.

This clonotype is medium-sized (0.01 to 0.1%) in the sample. J is TRBJ2-1 and V is TRBV19; 9 positions match TRBD2. The CDR3 has 15 residues. V shed 6 bases and J 2 bases; nucleotides not matched to a gene: 5. Germline CDR1 LNHDA, CDR2 SQIVND (reference sequence). This CDR3 is CASRVTSGPYNEQFF. CDR3 in DNA: TGTGCCAGTAGAGTTACTAGCGGGCCCTACAATGAGCAGTTCTTC. Full variable domain (outside the CDR3, taken from reference TRBV19 and TRBJ2-1): DGGITQSPKYLFRKEGQNVTLSCEQNLNHDAMYWYRQDPGQGLRLIYYSQIVNDFQKGDIAEGYSVSREKKESFPLTVTSAQKNPTAFYLCASRVTSGPYNEQFFGPGTRLTVL.

About this clonotype itself: A much larger clone differs from this one at a single base, so this may be a read error. The V gene is TRBV3-1, the J gene TRBJ2-7; D gene ambiguous. The CDR3 is 13 residues long. The V gene lost 0 bases and the J gene lost 9 bases, with 12 bases spanning the gap. Germline V gene data show CDR1 as LGHDT and CDR2 as YNNKEL (reference sequence). The CDR3 spells CASSQDLSLGQYF. In DNA, the CDR3 is TGTGCCAGCAGCCAAGATTTAAGTCTCGGGCAGTACTTC.

This clonotype is labeled medium-sized (0.01 to 0.1%). This rearrangement joins TRBV20-1 to TRBJ1-5; 8 nucleotides align to TRBD1. Germline CDR1 reads DFQATT; CDR2 reads SNEGSKA (reference sequence). The CDR3 covers 14 residues. Trimming removed 2 bases from V and 4 bases from J; junction bases left unmatched: 4. The CDR3: CSARRGQVNQPQHF. The CDR3 nucleotides read TGCAGTGCTAGACGGGGACAGGTAAATCAGCCCCAGCATTTT.

A few counts support this clonotype. The chain joins TRBV5-1 to TRBJ2-1, with 13 nucleotides matching TRBD2. The length of the CDR3 is 15 residues. Germline V gene lookup returns CDR1 SGHRS and CDR2 YFSETQ. V lost 4 bases to trimming and J lost 7 bases; unmatched junction nucleotides: 5. For the CDR3, the DNA is TGCGCCAGCAGCCCGGGACTAGCGGGGCAAAATGAGCAGTTCTTC. It is translated as CASSPGLAGQNEQFF.

This clonotype has just a few counts. The rearrangement uses TRBV20-1 and TRBJ1-2; maybe TRBD1 (6 bases). Looked up from germline, CDR1 is DFQATT and CDR2 is SNEGSKA (reference sequence). Deletions cut 0 bases from V and 3 bases from J, with 11 bases between. The CDR3 covers 14 residues. CDR3 DNA sequence: TGCAGTGCTAGAGATTCAGGGGCGGACTATGGCTACACCTTC. Residues: CSARDSGADYGYTF.